A selection of T cell receptor beta chains follows, all from one sample in a study of shared clonotypes between healthy human individuals. Profiled with immunoSEQ multiplex PCR; TCRdb holds only in-frame clones, not every one. The sample has some 200,000 clones; approximately 60% are singletons. Sequencing was done on a sample of memory CD4+ T cells sorted from blood. The receptors originated from a man younger than 45 in good health. Both conserved end residues are part of each CDR3. A D gene is named only where the DNA matches it firmly. Clone size, where shown, is once, few, many, or a class for clones that have expanded.

j_gene,d_gene,abundance,v_gene,CDR3aa,CDR3nt
TRBJ2-7,NA,many,TRBV5-6,CASSPKVYSHEQYF,TGTGCCAGCAGCCCCAAAGTGTACAGCCACGAGCAGTACTTC
TRBJ2-3,TRBD2,NA,TRBV30,CAWRAGLAASDTQYF,TGTGCCTGGAGGGCGGGACTAGCGGCCTCAGACACGCAGTATTTT
TRBJ1-1,NA,NA,TRBV6-6,CASIRVTEAFF,TGTGCCAGCATTCGGGTCACTGAAGCTTTCTTT
TRBJ2-7,TRBD2,NA,TRBV7-2,CASSLGLVAAQYF,TGTGCCAGCAGCTTGGGACTAGTAGCAGCGCAGTACTTC
TRBJ2-1,NA,NA,TRBV11-2,CASSFEKGEQFF,TGTGCCAGCAGCTTCGAGAAGGGTGAGCAGTTCTTC
TRBJ2-1,TRBD2,NA,TRBV9,CASSPFPKTGLQFF,TGTGCCAGCAGCCCCTTCCCCAAAACGGGACTACAGTTCTTC
TRBJ1-3,NA,NA,TRBV10-3,CAISDAREYSGNTIYF,TGTGCCATCAGTGACGCCAGGGAATACTCTGGAAACACCATATATTTT
TRBJ2-5,TRBD1,NA,TRBV5-1,CASSFSGQGNQETQYF,TGCGCCAGCAGCTTTTCGGGACAGGGTAATCAGGAGACCCAGTACTTC
TRBJ2-3,NA,NA,TRBV27,CASSFGGQSTDTQYF,TGTGCCAGCAGTTTTGGGGGCCAGAGCACAGATACGCAGTATTTT
TRBJ2-1,TRBD2,NA,TRBV30,CAWSVLAGVNEQFF,TGTGCCTGGAGTGTCCTAGCGGGAGTGAATGAGCAGTTCTTC
TRBJ1-2,NA,NA,TRBV5-1,CASSLVGQMGTGYTF,TGCGCCAGCAGCTTGGTGGGACAAATGGGAACGGGCTACACCTTC
TRBJ2-3,NA,NA,TRBV5-1,CASSLELETDTQYF,TGCGCCAGCAGCTTGGAACTAGAAACAGATACGCAGTATTTT
TRBJ1-2,TRBD1,NA,TRBV19,CASSIEQGYNGYTF,TGTGCCAGTAGTATCGAACAGGGGTATAATGGCTACACCTTC
TRBJ1-1,TRBD1,NA,TRBV28,CASSLLLGTGVNRAFF,TGTGCCAGCAGTTTATTGCTCGGGACAGGGGTAAATCGAGCTTTCTTT
TRBJ2-1,TRBD2,NA,TRBV7-9,CASSSLGSGSSNEQFF,TGTGCCAGCAGCTCGCTAGGAAGCGGGAGTTCGAATGAGCAGTTCTTC
TRBJ1-5,TRBD1,NA,TRBV6-6,CASRRRGQSGNQPQHF,TGTGCCAGCAGAAGGAGGGGGCAATCGGGCAATCAGCCCCAGCATTTT
TRBJ2-2,NA,once,TRBV11-1,CASSLPGELFF,TGTGCCAGCAGCTTACCCGGGGAGCTGTTTTTT
TRBJ2-7,TRBD1,NA,TRBV7-2,CASSFTGGMREQYF,TGTGCCAGCAGCTTCACAGGGGGGATGAGGGAGCAGTACTTC
TRBJ2-3,NA,NA,TRBV19,CASSIPRTGSDTQYF,TGTGCCAGTAGTATTCCCAGGACCGGCTCAGATACGCAGTATTTT
TRBJ2-1,NA,NA,TRBV11-2,CASSFSGSYNEQFF,TGTGCCAGCAGCTTCTCAGGGAGCTACAATGAGCAGTTCTTC
TRBJ2-7,NA,NA,TRBV2,CATSRQLTVYEQYF,TGTGCCACGTCGAGACAGCTTACTGTCTACGAGCAGTACTTC
TRBJ2-1,NA,NA,TRBV15,CATSPTRQYNDQFF,TGTGCCACCAGCCCTACTCGACAGTACAATGATCAGTTCTTC
TRBJ2-2,NA,NA,TRBV6-1,CASGLLGLGTGELFF,TGTGCCAGCGGACTACTAGGCCTCGGCACCGGGGAGCTGTTTTTT
TRBJ1-1,NA,NA,TRBV10-3,CAISESGGKTEAFF,TGTGCCATCAGTGAGTCGGGGGGAAAAACTGAAGCTTTCTTT
TRBJ2-3,NA,NA,TRBV28,CASSPGDSDTQYF,TGTGCCAGCAGTCCAGGGGACTCTGATACGCAGTATTTT
TRBJ2-2,NA,NA,TRBV11-3,CASSLFHGWNTGELFF,TGTGCCAGCAGCTTATTTCACGGGTGGAACACCGGGGAGCTGTTTTTT
TRBJ1-5,NA,many,TRBV7-8,CASSLRVEAGDQPQHF,TGTGCCAGCAGCTTAAGGGTAGAGGCAGGGGATCAGCCCCAGCATTTT
TRBJ2-5,NA,once,TRBV29-1,CSVEGVTSNQETQYF,TGCAGCGTTGAAGGGGTAACGAGTAACCAAGAGACCCAGTACTTC
TRBJ2-1,TRBD1,NA,TRBV7-9,CASSPGQVSYNEQFF,TGTGCCAGCAGCCCGGGACAGGTGTCCTACAATGAGCAGTTCTTC
TRBJ2-2,TRBD2,NA,TRBV29-1,CSAKAGGPLSGELFF,TGCAGCGCAAAAGCGGGAGGGCCGCTATCTGGGGAGCTGTTTTTT
TRBJ2-1,TRBD2,once,TRBV19,CASSIVVWASGRGNEQFF,TGTGCCAGTAGTATAGTGGTTTGGGCTAGCGGGAGAGGGAATGAGCAGTTCTTC
TRBJ2-5,NA,NA,TRBV18,CASSTYGPLETQYF,TGTGCCAGCTCTACCTACGGGCCTCTGGAGACCCAGTACTTC
TRBJ2-5,TRBD1,NA,TRBV2,CASSESRGRETQYF,TGTGCCAGCAGTGAATCGAGGGGGCGGGAGACCCAGTACTTC
TRBJ2-3,NA,few,TRBV5-4,CASSLGGAGLDTQYF,TGTGCCAGCAGCTTGGGGGGCGCAGGGCTTGATACGCAGTATTTT